The table lists the clone carrying this T cell receptor beta chain with many counts. What was amplified from RNA transcripts were TCR beta CDR3 regions. The TCR CDR3 was amplified in a first-round RT-PCR using the HTBI primer set. From the multiplex PCR reads, TCRdb called clonotypes with MiXCR, one entry per CDR3 protein. Of 600,000 or so distinct CDR3 sequences listed, about 15% were seen once; the top ten hold about an eighth. This sample is drawn from a study of T cells in Graves' hyperthyroidism and ophthalmopathy. Diagnoses rested on clinical symptoms, serum thyroxine and TRAb, thyroid ultrasound and orbital computed tomography. The receptor's source is a woman aged 45-65 years with Graves' ophthalmopathy. Input material: blood.

CDR3 region: CAWMAAGGETQYF. Here the CDR3 DNA reads TGTGCCTGGATGGCCGCGGGTGGCGAGACCCAGTACTTC. The V call is TRBV30, the J call TRBJ2-5; weak D call: TRBD2 (5 bases). CDR3 length: 13 amino acids. V was shortened by 4 bases and J by 5 bases, with 14 bases between the two germline ends. The germline V gene encodes CDR1 GTSNPN and CDR2 SVGIG (reference sequence).